Following are 12 T cell receptor beta chains from one sample sequenced in a study of CD8 T cells in ankylosing spondylitis. From the 5' RACE reads, TCRdb called clonotypes with MiXCR, one entry per CDR3 protein. Seen here are just under 350,000 distinct CDR3 sequences, roughly 15% observed once, and the top ten hold approximately 1%. The source material was blood, either unsorted or a sorted T cell fraction (not recorded which). The receptors were gathered from a male donor with ankylosing spondylitis or in good health (not recorded which).

In its sample, this clonotype was seen many times. This sequence joins TRBV2 and TRBJ2-5; 7 bases agree with TRBD2. CDR1 and CDR2 (germline): SNHLY, FYNNEI. Trimming at V came to 7 bases and at J to 4 bases, leaving 12 bases not matched to a gene. This CDR3 is 15 amino acids long. The CDR3 here is CASTMWEGSRETQYF. CDR3 coding DNA: TGTGCCAGCACCATGTGGGAGGGATCGAGAGAGACCCAGTACTTC.

The V call is TRBV7-9, the J call TRBJ1-1; the D is unclear. Germline assignment: CDR1 SEHNR and CDR2 FQNEAQ (reference sequence). The CDR3 is made up of 12 amino acids. Trimming pared 5 bases from V and 6 bases from J, leaving 10 bases between. CDR3 nucleotides: TGTGCCAGCAGCGTTAGGAGGTCTGAAGCTTTCTTT. This sequence encodes CASSVRRSEAFF.

J is TRBJ2-3 and V is TRBV11-2; the D is unclear. This CDR3 has 14 amino acids. Trimming took off 2 bases at V and 6 bases at J, with 12 bases between the two ends. CDR1 and CDR2 from the germline V gene are SGHAT and FQNNGV. CDR3 residues: CASSLITRRDTQYF. The CDR3, as DNA: TGTGCCAGCAGCTTAATTACCAGGCGGGATACGCAGTATTTT.

This clonotype was detected a few times. The genes are TRBV5-1 and TRBJ1-1; 12 bases match TRBD1. Germline assignment: CDR1 SGHRS and CDR2 YFSETQ. With 0 bases clipped from V and 3 bases from J, the junction kept 9 bases outside the gene matches. This CDR3 has 18 residues. CDR3 protein: CASSLGGTGGAWDTEAFF. The CDR3 nucleotides are TGCGCCAGCAGCTTGGGTGGGACAGGGGGCGCGTGGGACACTGAAGCTTTCTTT.

The rearrangement joins TRBV28 to TRBJ2-6; perhaps TRBD1 as D (6 bases). V lost 5 bases, J lost 0 bases, and 17 bases lay in between. Germline V gene lookup returns CDR1 MDHEN and CDR2 SYDVKM. The CDR3 is made up of 18 amino acids. The CDR3 spells CASSPPLTGSSGANVLTF. CDR3 nucleotide sequence: TGTGCCAGCAGTCCCCCTTTGACAGGCAGCTCTGGGGCCAACGTCCTGACTTTC. Filled out from reference TRBV28 and TRBJ2-6, the complete variable domain reads DVKVTQSSRYLVKRTGEKVFLECVQDMDHENMFWYRQDPGLGLRLIYFSYDVKMKEKGDIPEGYSVSREKKERFSLILESASTNQTSMYLCASSPPLTGSSGANVLTFGAGSRLTVL.

At least ten counts were recorded for this clonotype. The CDR3 nucleotides are TGTGCCAGCAGCGATAACTATGGCTACACCTTC. Amino acid sequence: CASSDNYGYTF. The J gene is TRBJ1-2, the V gene TRBV9; D unresolved. Per germline, CDR1 SGDLS and CDR2 YYNGEE. CDR3 length: 11 residues. Deletions cut 3 bases from V and 1 base from J, with 1 base between. Full variable domain (rest looked up from reference TRBV9 and TRBJ1-2): DSGVTQTPKHLITATGQRVTLRCSPRSGDLSVYWYQQSLDQGLQFLIQYYNGEERAKGNILERFSAQQFPDLHSELNLSSLELGDSALYFCASSDNYGYTFGSGTRLTVV.

This clonotype was counted many times. The chain links TRBV12-3 or TRBV12-4 to TRBJ2-5; TRBD2 aligns across 13 bases. This CDR3 has 14 amino acids. J lost 6 bases, V lost 5 bases, and 3 bases had no gene match. CDR3 amino acids: CASSGTSGEKTQYF. CDR3 DNA: TGTGCCAGCAGTGGGACTAGCGGGGAAAAGACCCAGTACTTC.

The chain links TRBV12-3 or TRBV12-4 to TRBJ2-3; D possibly corresponds to TRBD1 (6 bases). V was pared by 8 bases and J by 0 bases, with 12 bases between. The CDR3 is 14 amino acids. CDR3 sequence (DNA): TGTGCCAGCCTTTCTACAGGGAGCACAGATACGCAGTATTTT. Its protein is CASLSTGSTDTQYF.

The J gene is TRBJ2-1, the V gene TRBV20-1; D possibly corresponds to TRBD2 (5 bases). Trimming took off 3 bases at V and 5 bases at J, with 23 bases between the two ends. CDR3 size: 17 residues. The germline V gene has CDR1 DFQATT and CDR2 SNEGSKA (reference sequence). The CDR3 coding sequence is TGCAGTGCTAGGACTACCTCAAGGTCTTCGGGCAACAATGAGCAGTTCTTC. The encoded protein is CSARTTSRSSGNNEQFF.

The chain couples TRBV12-3 or TRBV12-4 to TRBJ2-2; 9 bases are shared with TRBD2. This CDR3 comprises 15 residues. After removal of 6 bases from V and 4 bases from J, the junction contained 6 bases not matched to a gene. The CDR3 protein is CASRELAGFTGELFF. CDR3 nucleotides: TGTGCCAGCAGGGAACTAGCGGGCTTCACCGGGGAGCTGTTTTTT.

This clonotype was picked up many times. The chain links TRBV12-3 or TRBV12-4 to TRBJ2-2, with TRBD1 matching 7 bases. The CDR3 runs 15 residues. J lost 5 bases, V lost 7 bases, and 10 bases had no gene match. In nucleotides, the CDR3 is TGTGCCAGCACCATTGGACAGGTTGGGACCGGGGAGCTGTTTTTT. It yields the protein CASTIGQVGTGELFF.

Only a few counts were recorded for this clonotype. The chain recombines TRBV5-1 with TRBJ1-1, with D perhaps TRBD1 (6 bases). V lost 3 bases to trimming and J lost 2 bases, with 17 bases between them. Germline loops: CDR1 SGHRS, CDR2 YFSETQ. The CDR3 sequence is 16 residues long. CDR3 bases: TGCGCCAGCAGCTGGGGAGGAGGGGGAGGAAACACTGAAGCTTTCTTT. Translating gives CASSWGGGGGNTEAFF. The variable domain in full, with the rest retrieved from reference TRBV5-1 and TRBJ1-1, is KAGVTQTPRYLIKTRGQQVTLSCSPISGHRSVSWYQQTPGQGLQFLFEYFSETQRNKGNFPGRFSGRQFSNSRSEMNVSTLELGDSALYLCASSWGGGGGNTEAFFGQGTRLTVV.